The subject of this entry is one T cell receptor (beta chain). The antigen remains undetermined. These data originate in a study of cytomegalovirus exposure and HLA in healthy donors. About the study: The 110 or so validation repertoires used the same platform as the roughly 620 first-cohort repertoires, a later analysis reported. Findings of the study overall: There were around 160 TCR beta chains listed as cytomegalovirus-associated. Most TCR sequences showed up rarely, but some public TCRs showed up in many donors. Later, an analysis found that TCR clusters from the first cohort tended to co-occur in the roughly 110 validation repertoires.

Germline V gives CDR1 MNHEY, CDR2 SVGAGI. Trimming stripped 5 bases from V and 7 bases from J, with 11 bases between. The CDR3 spans 12 residues. The repertoire was sequenced with immunoSEQ multiplex PCR; TCRdb's copy has only in-frame clones and lacks some. Among fewer than 300,000 clones listed, 88% were seen once. The J gene is TRBJ1-1, the V gene TRBV6-5, with D possibly being TRBD1 (5 bases). Sample: PBMCs. The TCR originated in a woman in her late teens or twenties in good health and CMV-seronegative. The CDR3 loop is CASSATGDEAFF. DNA of the CDR3: TGTGCCAGCAGTGCAACGGGGGATGAAGCTTTCTTT.